This T cell receptor beta chain was recorded in a study of blood T cell repertoires in COVID-19. The V and J ends lost 6 bases and 6 bases, in that order; junction bases with no gene match: 4. The length of the CDR3 is 12 residues. Original processing notes: Cell counts per sample came from amplifying reference gene primers. Repertoires were generated with immunoSEQ multiplex PCR, while TCRdb's copy carries only in-frame clones and drops some. The V and J calls and clone size were taken over from that table, and D and trimming were inferred from the DNA. Of just over 300,000 clones in the sample, around nine tenths were seen once.

Source material: peripheral blood. The V gene is TRBV12-3 or TRBV12-4, the J gene TRBJ1-2; 7 bases are a match to TRBD1. The receptor was isolated from a woman aged 25 to 39 with COVID-19, enrolled during active disease. CDR3 loop: CASSTTGNGYTF. CDR3 in DNA: TGTGCCAGCAGCACGACAGGGAATGGCTACACCTTC.